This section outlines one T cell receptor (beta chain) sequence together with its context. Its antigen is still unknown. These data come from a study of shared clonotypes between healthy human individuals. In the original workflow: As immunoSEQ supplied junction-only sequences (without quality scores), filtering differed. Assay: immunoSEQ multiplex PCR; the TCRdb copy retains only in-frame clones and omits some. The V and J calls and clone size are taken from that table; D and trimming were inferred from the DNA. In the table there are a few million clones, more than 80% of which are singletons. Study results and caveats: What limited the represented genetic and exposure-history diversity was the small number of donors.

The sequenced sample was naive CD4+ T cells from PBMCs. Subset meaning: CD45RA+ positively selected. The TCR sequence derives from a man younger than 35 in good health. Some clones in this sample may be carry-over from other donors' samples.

CDR3 in amino acids: CASSSLGGGGYTF. Here the CDR3 DNA reads TGTGCCAGCAGCTCCTTGGGGGGAGGCGGCTACACCTTC. This chain links TRBV13 with TRBJ1-2, with D maybe TRBD1 (5 bases). CDR3 size: 13 residues. Germline CDR1 PRHDT, CDR2 FYEKMQ (reference sequence). V lost 4 bases and J lost 8, with 14 bases in between. The full variable domain, in which reference TRBV13 and TRBJ1-2 provide the parts outside the CDR3, is AAGVIQSPRHLIKEKRETATLKCYPIPRHDTVYWYQQGPGQDPQFLISFYEKMQSDKGSIPDRFSAQQFSDYHSELNMSSLELGDSALYFCASSSLGGGGYTFGSGTRLTVV.